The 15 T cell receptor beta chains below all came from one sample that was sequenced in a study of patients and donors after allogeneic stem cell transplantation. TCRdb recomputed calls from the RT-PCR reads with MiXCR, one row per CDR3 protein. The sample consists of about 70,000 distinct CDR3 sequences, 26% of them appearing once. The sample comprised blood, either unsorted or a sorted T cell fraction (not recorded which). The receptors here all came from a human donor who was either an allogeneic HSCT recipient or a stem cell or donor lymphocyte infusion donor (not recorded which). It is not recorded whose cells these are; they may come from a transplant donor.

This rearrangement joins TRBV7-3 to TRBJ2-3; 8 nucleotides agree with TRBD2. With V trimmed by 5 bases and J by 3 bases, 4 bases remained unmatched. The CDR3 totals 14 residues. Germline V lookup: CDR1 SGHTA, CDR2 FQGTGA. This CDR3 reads CASSPGGATDTQYF. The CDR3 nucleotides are TGTGCCAGCAGCCCCGGGGGGGCGACAGATACGCAGTATTTT.

CDR3 region: CASSLIPQAFNYGYTF. The CDR3 region has the DNA TGTGCCAGCAGCTTAATCCCGCAGGCGTTTAACTATGGCTACACCTTC. The rearrangement links TRBV7-3 to TRBJ1-2; no clear D. With 1 base removed from V and 1 base from J, the gap between germline ends came to 13 bases. The V gene's germline CDR1 is SGHTA and CDR2 FQGTGA. This CDR3 comprises 16 residues.

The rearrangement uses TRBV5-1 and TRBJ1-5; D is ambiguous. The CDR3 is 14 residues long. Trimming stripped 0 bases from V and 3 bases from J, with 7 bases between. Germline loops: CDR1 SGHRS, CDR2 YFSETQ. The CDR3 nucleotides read TGCGCCAGCAGCTTGGATAGCCTCAATCAGCCCCAGCATTTT. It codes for CASSLDSLNQPQHF.

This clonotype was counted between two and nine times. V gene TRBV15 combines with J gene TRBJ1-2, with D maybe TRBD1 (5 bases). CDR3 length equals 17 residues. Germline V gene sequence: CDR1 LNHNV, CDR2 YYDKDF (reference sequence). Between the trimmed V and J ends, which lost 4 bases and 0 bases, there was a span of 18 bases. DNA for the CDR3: TGTGCCACCAGCAAGACTACCGGGACCGTATCTAACTATGGCTACACCTTC. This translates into CATSKTTGTVSNYGYTF.

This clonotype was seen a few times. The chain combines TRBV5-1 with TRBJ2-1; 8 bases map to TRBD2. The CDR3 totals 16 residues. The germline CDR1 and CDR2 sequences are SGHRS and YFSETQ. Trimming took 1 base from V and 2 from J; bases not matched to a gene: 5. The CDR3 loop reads CASSLTSGYTYNEQFF. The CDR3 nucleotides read TGCGCCAGCAGCTTGACTAGCGGATACACCTACAATGAGCAGTTCTTC.

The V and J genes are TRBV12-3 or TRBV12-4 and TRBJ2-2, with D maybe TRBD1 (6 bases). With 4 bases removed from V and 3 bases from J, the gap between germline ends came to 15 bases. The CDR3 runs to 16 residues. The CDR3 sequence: CASSSTGRTYTGELFF. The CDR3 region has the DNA TGTGCCAGCAGTTCAACAGGGAGAACTTACACCGGGGAGCTGTTTTTT.

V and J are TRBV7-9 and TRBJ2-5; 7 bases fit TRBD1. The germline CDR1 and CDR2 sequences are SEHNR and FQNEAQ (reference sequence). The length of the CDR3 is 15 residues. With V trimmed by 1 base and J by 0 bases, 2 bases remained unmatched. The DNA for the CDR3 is TGTGCCAGCAGCTTAGTGACAGGGCACCAAGAGACCCAGTACTTC. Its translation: CASSLVTGHQETQYF.

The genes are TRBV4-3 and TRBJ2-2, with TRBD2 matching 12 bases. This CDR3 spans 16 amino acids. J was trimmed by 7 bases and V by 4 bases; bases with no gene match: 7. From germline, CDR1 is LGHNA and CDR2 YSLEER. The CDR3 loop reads CASSRSSGRAGGELFF. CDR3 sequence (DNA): TGCGCCAGCAGCCGCTCTAGCGGGAGGGCCGGCGGGGAGCTGTTTTTT.

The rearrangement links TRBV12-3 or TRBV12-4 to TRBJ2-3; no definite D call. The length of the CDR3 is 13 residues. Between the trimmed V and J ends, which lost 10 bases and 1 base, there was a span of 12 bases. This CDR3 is CATMAWGTDTQYF. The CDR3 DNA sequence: TGTGCCACCATGGCCTGGGGCACAGATACGCAGTATTTT.

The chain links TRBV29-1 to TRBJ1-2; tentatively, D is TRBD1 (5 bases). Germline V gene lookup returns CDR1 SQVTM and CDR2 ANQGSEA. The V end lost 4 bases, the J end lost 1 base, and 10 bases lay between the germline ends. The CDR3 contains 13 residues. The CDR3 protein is CSVGPGSNYGYTF. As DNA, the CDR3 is TGCAGCGTTGGACCAGGGAGTAACTATGGCTACACCTTC.

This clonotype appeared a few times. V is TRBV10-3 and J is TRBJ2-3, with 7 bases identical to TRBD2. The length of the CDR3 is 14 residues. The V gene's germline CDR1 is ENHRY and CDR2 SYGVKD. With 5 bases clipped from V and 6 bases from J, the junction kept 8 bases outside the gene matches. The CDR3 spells CAISLADLKDTQYF. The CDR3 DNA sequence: TGTGCCATCAGTCTAGCGGACCTAAAGGATACGCAGTATTTT.

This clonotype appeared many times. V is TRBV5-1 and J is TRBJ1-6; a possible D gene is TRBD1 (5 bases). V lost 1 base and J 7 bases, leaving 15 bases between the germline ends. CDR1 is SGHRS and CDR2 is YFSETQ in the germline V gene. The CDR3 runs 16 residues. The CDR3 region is CASSLISRGLNSPLHF. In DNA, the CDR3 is TGCGCCAGCAGCTTGATATCACGGGGGTTGAATTCACCCCTCCACTTT. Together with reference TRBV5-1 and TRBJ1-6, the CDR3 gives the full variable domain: KAGVTQTPRYLIKTRGQQVTLSCSPISGHRSVSWYQQTPGQGLQFLFEYFSETQRNKGNFPGRFSGRQFSNSRSEMNVSTLELGDSALYLCASSLISRGLNSPLHFGNGTRLTVT.

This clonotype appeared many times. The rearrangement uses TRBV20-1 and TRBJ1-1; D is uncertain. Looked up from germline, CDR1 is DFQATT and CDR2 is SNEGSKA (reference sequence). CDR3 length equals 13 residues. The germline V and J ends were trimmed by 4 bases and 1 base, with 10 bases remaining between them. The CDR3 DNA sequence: TGCAGTGCTAAGAGAGACGGGAACACTGAAGCTTTCTTT. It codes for CSAKRDGNTEAFF.

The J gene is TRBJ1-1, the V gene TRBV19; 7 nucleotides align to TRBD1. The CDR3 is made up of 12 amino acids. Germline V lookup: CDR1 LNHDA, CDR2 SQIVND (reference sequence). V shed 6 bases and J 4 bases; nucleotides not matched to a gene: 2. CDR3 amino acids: CASRYRGTEAFF. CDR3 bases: TGTGCCAGTAGGTACAGGGGCACTGAAGCTTTCTTT.

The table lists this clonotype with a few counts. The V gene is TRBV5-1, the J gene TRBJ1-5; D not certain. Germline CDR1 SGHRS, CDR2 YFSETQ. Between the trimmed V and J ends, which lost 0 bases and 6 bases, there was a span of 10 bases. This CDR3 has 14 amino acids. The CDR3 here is CASSLDSLRQPQHF. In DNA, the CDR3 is TGCGCCAGCAGCTTGGACAGCCTGCGTCAGCCCCAGCATTTT.